Following are 31 T cell receptor beta chains from one sample sequenced in a study of shared clonotypes between healthy human individuals. Sequenced by immunoSEQ multiplex PCR; TCRdb stores in-frame clones only, minus some. The sample shows approximately 590,000 clones, roughly 95% of them seen only once. CD8 cells regarded as naive lacked CD45RO, were positively chosen for CCR7, and omitted terminally differentiated effector memory CD45RA+ cells. Sequencing was carried out using naive CD8+ T cells sorted from blood. The receptors here all came from a woman in her twenties or thirties in good health.

V usage is TRBV7-9 and J usage is TRBJ2-7, with D perhaps matching TRBD1 (5 bases). Germline-derived CDR1 and CDR2 are SEHNR and FQNEAQ (reference sequence). The CDR3 extends over 15 amino acids. V lost 1 base, J lost 7 bases, and 17 bases lay in between. The CDR3 sequence is CASSLGAGRIVEQYF. CDR3 bases: TGTGCCAGCAGCTTAGGGGCAGGGCGGATAGTTGAGCAGTACTTC.

This clone occurred once. The V gene is TRBV28, the J gene TRBJ1-4; D is unresolved. The V end was cut by 10 bases, the J end by 3 bases, with 9 bases between. CDR1 MDHEN and CDR2 SYDVKM come from the germline V gene. This CDR3 contains 12 residues. The DNA for the CDR3 is TGTGCCACAGGATTAGCTAATGAAAAACTGTTTTTT. Its translation: CATGLANEKLFF.

The chain links TRBV19 to TRBJ1-2; D unclear. Germline CDR1 LNHDA, CDR2 SQIVND (reference sequence). CDR3 size: 17 residues. The V and J ends lost 4 bases and 4 bases respectively, with 22 bases between them. Here the CDR3 reads CASSKWPGPARGYGYTF. CDR3 DNA sequence: TGTGCCAGTAGTAAATGGCCAGGCCCTGCCCGGGGCTATGGCTACACCTTC.

The chain carries TRBV14 and TRBJ2-3; 11 nucleotides match TRBD2. Germline CDR1 SGHDN, CDR2 FVKESK. V lost 2 bases, J lost 0 bases, and 4 bases stayed unmatched. The CDR3 is made up of 17 amino acids. CDR3 sequence: CASSQPGTSGSTDTQYF. The CDR3 DNA reads TGTGCCAGCAGCCAACCCGGGACTAGCGGAAGCACAGATACGCAGTATTTT.

The V gene is TRBV6-1, the J gene TRBJ2-7, with 9 bases that match TRBD2. The CDR3 spans 18 residues. V lost 0 bases to trimming and J lost 5 bases; unmatched junction nucleotides: 14. Germline values: CDR1 MNHNS, CDR2 SASEGT. CDR3 in DNA: TGTGCCAGCAGTGAAGCCCCTTTTTTGGTAGCGGGAGTAGACGAGCAGTACTTC. As protein: CASSEAPFLVAGVDEQYF.

V is TRBV9 and J is TRBJ1-3; 8 bases agree with TRBD1. Germline V gene data show CDR1 as SGDLS and CDR2 as YYNGEE. V lost 4 bases to trimming and J lost 4 bases; unmatched junction nucleotides: 16. The CDR3 runs 18 residues. CDR3 DNA: TGTGCCAGCAGCCAAGCCTACGGACAGGGTTCTGACGGAAACACCATATATTTT. This translates into CASSQAYGQGSDGNTIYF.

This sequence joins TRBV28 and TRBJ2-3; D unclear. The CDR3 consists of 17 residues. V was pared by 0 bases and J by 1 base, with 14 bases between. CDR1 is MDHEN and CDR2 is SYDVKM in the germline V gene. The CDR3 sequence is CASSLWAERLGTDTQYF. CDR3 bases: TGTGCCAGCAGTTTATGGGCAGAGAGACTTGGCACAGATACGCAGTATTTT.

This chain joins TRBV9 and TRBJ2-1, with D tentatively TRBD1 or TRBD2 (5 bases each). CDR1 is SGDLS and CDR2 is YYNGEE in the germline V gene. Trimming took 0 bases from V and 10 from J, leaving 8 bases between them. This CDR3 region has 12 residues. CDR3 DNA: TGTGCCAGCAGCGTAGCGGGGCAAGAGCAGTTCTTC. It specifies CASSVAGQEQFF.

This clone was recorded only once. This sequence joins TRBV5-4 and TRBJ2-7; weak D call: TRBD2 (5 bases). The CDR3 is 14 amino acids. CDR1 and CDR2 (germline): SGHNT, YYREEE (reference sequence). Trimming shortened V by 2 bases and J by 3 bases, and 12 bases separated the two germline ends. CDR3 in amino acids: CASSFGESNYEQYF. The CDR3 DNA reads as TGTGCCAGCAGCTTTGGGGAGTCTAACTACGAGCAGTACTTC.

The J gene is TRBJ2-1, the V gene TRBV10-3; tentatively, D is TRBD2 (5 bases). The V and J ends lost 3 bases and 10 bases respectively, with 10 bases between them. Germline V gene sequence: CDR1 ENHRY, CDR2 SYGVKD. The CDR3 covers 12 residues. CDR3 in DNA: TGTGCCATCAGTGACTCCGGGAACGAGCAGTTCTTC. It codes for CAISDSGNEQFF.

The chain couples TRBV28 to TRBJ2-5; TRBD2 aligns across 7 bases. Matching the DNA end better, TRBJ2-7 makes the J call doubtful. Germline V gene sequence: CDR1 MDHEN, CDR2 SYDVKM. The CDR3 spans 15 residues. The CDR3 protein is CASSPPPLLAHEQYF. The DNA of the CDR3 is TGTGCCAGCAGCCCACCACCTCTACTAGCGCACGAGCAGTACTTC.

This clone was seen a single time. V and J are TRBV5-4 and TRBJ2-7; 10 bases map to TRBD1. Germline V gene data show CDR1 as SGHNT and CDR2 as YYREEE (reference sequence). The CDR3 loop spans 14 amino acids. V trimming: 2 bases; J trimming: 6 bases; junction bases outside the gene matches: 5. The DNA for the CDR3 is TGTGCCAGCAGCTTCGGGGACAGGGGTCCCGAGCAGTACTTC. Translating it yields CASSFGDRGPEQYF.

This chain uses TRBV27 with TRBJ2-1, with 12 bases matching TRBD2. Germline V gene data show CDR1 as MNHEY and CDR2 as SMNVEV (reference sequence). This CDR3 has 16 amino acids. Trimming took 3 bases from V and 7 from J; bases not matched to a gene: 7. This chain's CDR3 is CASSLVGGTSGNEQFF. CDR3 in DNA: TGTGCCAGCAGTTTGGTTGGCGGGACTAGCGGGAATGAGCAGTTCTTC.

This clone was counted once. This chain joins TRBV19 and TRBJ2-1; 7 bases agree with TRBD2. Trimming at V came to 7 bases and at J to 5 bases, leaving 5 bases not matched to a gene. The CDR3 contains 13 residues. Germline loops: CDR1 LNHDA, CDR2 SQIVND (reference sequence). The CDR3 nucleotides are TGTGCCAGTACTCTAGCGGAAAACAATGAGCAGTTCTTC. It yields the protein CASTLAENNEQFF.

This chain joins TRBV7-8 and TRBJ2-5; D is undetermined. The CDR3 covers 13 residues. CDR1 and CDR2 (germline): SGHVS, FQNEAQ. The V and J ends lost 0 bases and 5 bases respectively, with 7 bases between them. The chain's CDR3 is CASSLAGLETQYF. Here the CDR3 DNA reads TGTGCCAGCAGCTTAGCGGGGTTGGAGACCCAGTACTTC.

CDR3 in amino acids: CASSIGTSGRLMNEQFF. The CDR3 coding sequence is TGTGCCAGTAGTATTGGGACTAGCGGGAGGTTAATGAATGAGCAGTTCTTC. This chain joins TRBV19 and TRBJ2-1, with 15 positions matching TRBD2. Trimming removed 3 bases from V and 7 bases from J; junction bases left unmatched: 7. CDR1 and CDR2 from the germline V gene are LNHDA and SQIVND (reference sequence). This CDR3 comprises 17 residues.

This rearrangement joins TRBV28 to TRBJ1-5; tentatively, D is TRBD1 (6 bases). V lost 5 bases, J lost 4 bases, and 18 bases lay in between. The V gene's germline CDR1 is MDHEN and CDR2 SYDVKM. This CDR3 contains 16 residues. CDR3 residues: CASSRGGAFENQPQHF. The CDR3 coding sequence is TGTGCCAGCAGTCGGGGGGGGGCGTTCGAGAATCAGCCCCAGCATTTT.

The chain employs TRBV4-1 and TRBJ1-5; D remains unclear. Trimming pared 0 bases from V and 5 bases from J, leaving 11 bases between. Looked up from germline, CDR1 is MGHRA and CDR2 is YSYEKL. The CDR3 is made up of 15 amino acids. The CDR3 region has the DNA TGCGCCAGCAGCCAAGACCCGGGCCGGGATCAGCCCCAGCATTTT. Its protein product is CASSQDPGRDQPQHF.

The rearrangement links TRBV5-6 to TRBJ2-7; TRBD2 matches at 10 bases. The CDR3 has 15 residues. V dropped 0 bases and J dropped 7; count of bases not matched to a gene: 7. Germline V CDR1 and CDR2: SGHDT, YYEEEE. The CDR3 loop is CASSLALAGRWEQYF. The CDR3 DNA reads as TGTGCCAGCAGCTTGGCACTAGCGGGACGTTGGGAGCAGTACTTC.

The chain has TRBV6-1 and TRBJ2-1; D gene uncertain. The CDR3 has 13 amino acids. Between the trimmed V and J ends, which lost 3 bases and 7 bases, there was a span of 10 bases. Per germline, CDR1 MNHNS and CDR2 SASEGT. The CDR3 loop is CASSEFPANEQFF. The CDR3 nucleotides read TGTGCCAGCAGTGAGTTTCCAGCGAATGAGCAGTTCTTC.

In the case of this clone: The sample carries other DNA sequences with the same CDR3. The chain links TRBV29-1 to TRBJ2-1; perhaps TRBD2 as D (5 bases). Trimming removed 4 bases at V and 4 bases at J, with 8 bases between. There are 12 residues in the CDR3. Germline lookup yields CDR1 SQVTM and CDR2 ANQGSEA. CDR3: CSVVRGYNEQFF. In DNA form, the CDR3 reads TGCAGCGTTGTTCGGGGATACAATGAGCAGTTCTTC.

The gene calls are TRBV2 and TRBJ1-4; 7 positions match TRBD1. V lost 8 bases to trimming and J lost 3 bases; unmatched junction nucleotides: 3. The CDR3 loop spans 13 amino acids. Germline V gene lookup returns CDR1 SNHLY and CDR2 FYNNEI. This CDR3 is CASRGQANEKLFF. The CDR3 bases are TGTGCCAGCCGCGGACAGGCTAATGAAAAACTGTTTTTT.

The chain joins TRBV28 to TRBJ2-7; 9 bases map to TRBD1. Germline V lookup: CDR1 MDHEN, CDR2 SYDVKM. Trimming at V came to 2 bases and at J to 5 bases, leaving 10 bases not matched to a gene. The CDR3 length is 16 residues. The CDR3 reads CASSLIRGQGSHEQYF. DNA of the CDR3: TGTGCCAGCAGTTTAATACGGGGACAGGGTTCCCACGAGCAGTACTTC.

This rearrangement joins TRBV6-5 to TRBJ2-3, with D perhaps TRBD1 (5 bases). This CDR3 has 14 residues. Germline CDR1 reads MNHEY; CDR2 reads SVGAGI. The germline V and J ends were trimmed by 0 bases and 3 bases, with 7 bases remaining between them. Written as DNA, the CDR3 is TGTGCCAGCAGTTACTCGCAGGGAACAGATACGCAGTATTTT. Translation gives CASSYSQGTDTQYF.

The chain couples TRBV2 to TRBJ1-2; 12 positions match TRBD1. Germline loops: CDR1 SNHLY, CDR2 FYNNEI. The CDR3 length is 13 residues. V lost 11 bases, J lost 4 bases, and 5 bases stayed unmatched. CDR3 nucleotides: TGTGCCGGGACAGGGGGCGAGGGCTATGGCTACACCTTC. This translates into CAGTGGEGYGYTF.

This rearrangement joins TRBV29-1 to TRBJ2-3; D call uncertain. From germline, CDR1 is SQVTM and CDR2 ANQGSEA. The CDR3 runs 12 residues. With 2 bases removed from V and 4 bases from J, the gap between germline ends came to 7 bases. The CDR3 DNA is TGCAGCGTTGAACGCCCCCCAGATACGCAGTATTTT. Residues: CSVERPPDTQYF.

The chain couples TRBV9 to TRBJ2-7; perhaps TRBD2 as D (6 bases). Trimming cost V 1 base and J 6 bases, with 11 bases left between them. In germline, CDR1 is SGDLS, CDR2 YYNGEE. The CDR3 has 13 residues. The CDR3 loop reads CASSVLVGGEQYF. The CDR3 nucleotides are TGTGCCAGCAGCGTATTGGTCGGGGGCGAGCAGTACTTC.

J is TRBJ2-2 and V is TRBV5-4, with 10 bases that match TRBD2. The length of the CDR3 is 16 residues. Trimming cost V 2 bases and J 7 bases; bases outside gene matches: 8. The germline CDR1 and CDR2 sequences are SGHNT and YYREEE (reference sequence). The CDR3 reads CASSLGASGSYGELFF. Written as DNA, the CDR3 is TGTGCCAGCAGCTTAGGGGCTAGCGGGAGTTACGGGGAGCTGTTTTTT.

The chain links TRBV19 to TRBJ2-3; D is possibly TRBD1 (5 bases). The germline gives CDR1 LNHDA, CDR2 SQIVND (reference sequence). The germline V and J ends were trimmed by 6 bases and 1 base, with 11 bases remaining between them. The CDR3 length is 14 residues. Here the CDR3 reads CASSTKGGTDTQYF. CDR3 in DNA: TGTGCCAGTAGCACGAAAGGGGGCACAGATACGCAGTATTTT.

This clone appeared once. V is TRBV27 and J is TRBJ2-1; TRBD1 matches at 10 bases. This CDR3 has 16 amino acids. V lost 0 bases and J lost 8; bases outside the gene matches: 7. The V gene's germline CDR1 is MNHEY and CDR2 SMNVEV (reference sequence). The CDR3 DNA reads as TGTGCCAGCAGTTTATCACCCGGGACAGGGGTTCATGAGCAGTTCTTC. This gives the protein CASSLSPGTGVHEQFF.

The V gene is TRBV10-3, the J gene TRBJ2-2, with D perhaps TRBD1 (6 bases). The V gene's germline CDR1 is ENHRY and CDR2 SYGVKD. Trimming removed 4 bases from V and 4 bases from J, with 16 bases in between. The CDR3 length is 16 residues. CDR3: CAISVGSGVGTGELFF. In DNA, the CDR3 is TGTGCCATCAGTGTAGGATCAGGGGTTGGCACCGGGGAGCTGTTTTTT.